These 23 T cell receptor beta chains were all obtained from the same sample, sequenced in a study of blood T cells in healthy people across ages. Primers used in a second PCR of roughly 6 to 12 cycles were a sample-barcoded 5' primer and a J-beta primer mix. One entry per CDR3 protein results from TCRdb running MiXCR on the 5' RACE reads. Of hundreds of thousands of distinct CDR3 sequences in the sample, less than 45% were seen once. The sequencing sample was made of blood. These receptors all come from a man at least 80 years old in good health.

The rearrangement joins TRBV27 to TRBJ2-1; 12 nucleotides align to TRBD2. The ends lost 7 bases at V and 6 bases at J; junction bases unmatched: 7. The CDR3 loop spans 15 amino acids. Germline CDR1 and CDR2: MNHEY and SMNVEV (reference sequence). The CDR3 DNA follows: TGTGCCAGCACTGACTGGACTAGCGGGGTCAATGAGCAGTTCTTC. This encodes CASTDWTSGVNEQFF.

The sample holds a few counts of this clonotype. This chain links TRBV20-1 with TRBJ1-5, with 9 bases matching TRBD1. CDR3 length: 12 residues. V lost 6 bases and J lost 10; bases outside the gene matches: 7. Per the germline V gene, CDR1 is DFQATT and CDR2 is SNEGSKA (reference sequence). The CDR3 sequence: CSAVPGQGPQHF. CDR3 nucleotides: TGCAGTGCCGTCCCGGGACAGGGACCCCAGCATTTT.

This clonotype was observed a handful of times. The V gene is TRBV6-2 or TRBV6-3, the J gene TRBJ2-7, with 8 nucleotides matching TRBD2. The closer fit of TRBJ2-5 to the DNA end suggests the J call may be wrong. This CDR3 is built from 14 residues. CDR1 is MNHEY, CDR2 SVGEGT, per germline. In DNA form, the CDR3 reads TGTGCCAGCCTTTATAGCGGGGTCAAAGAGACCCAGTACTTC. Amino acid sequence: CASLYSGVKETQYF.

Concerning this clonotype itself: An end of the junction differs from the germline gene, which may be a read error. The chain has TRBV20-1 and TRBJ2-1, with D perhaps TRBD2 (6 bases). Germline V CDR1 and CDR2: DFQATT, SNEGSKA (reference sequence). There are 10 residues in the CDR3. The CDR3 is CSARRGELFF. The CDR3 DNA is TGCAGTGCGAGGAGGGGCGAGCTGTTCTTC.

This clonotype was seen a few times. V gene TRBV9 combines with J gene TRBJ2-7; possibly TRBD1 for D (5 bases). V was clipped by 0 bases and J by 2 bases, with 12 bases between them. This CDR3 region has 15 residues. Germline CDR1 reads SGDLS; CDR2 reads YYNGEE. The CDR3 DNA reads TGTGCCAGCAGCGTAGGCCCCCAGGGCACCTACGAGCAGTACTTC. Its protein is CASSVGPQGTYEQYF. Full variable domain (missing parts from reference TRBV9 and TRBJ2-7): DSGVTQTPKHLITATGQRVTLRCSPRSGDLSVYWYQQSLDQGLQFLIQYYNGEERAKGNILERFSAQQFPDLHSELNLSSLELGDSALYFCASSVGPQGTYEQYFGPGTRLTVT.

The rearrangement joins TRBV10-2 to TRBJ2-5; D not certain. With the DNA end fitting TRBJ2-1 better, the J assignment may be wrong. The CDR3 is 13 amino acids. Germline CDR1 WSHSY, CDR2 SAAADI. The chain's CDR3 is CASSATYQETQFF. In DNA, the CDR3 is TGCGCCAGCAGTGCTACGTACCAAGAGACCCAGTTCTTC.

This clonotype has more than one count but fewer than ten. This chain's CDR3 is CASSQEWAVGQPQHF. The CDR3 region has the DNA TGCGCCAGCAGCCAAGAATGGGCGGTGGGTCAGCCCCAGCATTTT. The chain combines TRBV4-3 with TRBJ1-5; D is unresolved. Trimming stripped 0 bases from V and 6 bases from J, with 12 bases between. This CDR3 is built from 15 residues. CDR1 and CDR2 from the germline V gene are LGHNA and YSLEER.

The V gene is TRBV20-1, the J gene TRBJ2-5, with 7 bases that match TRBD2. The CDR3 has 15 amino acids. Trimming took 0 bases from V and 2 from J; bases not matched to a gene: 6. Germline values: CDR1 DFQATT, CDR2 SNEGSKA (reference sequence). CDR3 sequence reads: CSARDRGDLQETQYF. CDR3 in DNA: TGCAGTGCTAGAGATCGGGGGGACCTACAAGAGACCCAGTACTTC.

There are many counts of this clonotype. The V gene is TRBV20-1, the J gene TRBJ2-7; TRBD2 might be the D (7 bases). Trimming cost V 0 bases and J 7 bases, with 16 bases left between them. Germline CDR1 and CDR2: DFQATT and SNEGSKA (reference sequence). The CDR3 is made up of 14 amino acids. CDR3 in DNA: TGCAGTGCTAGAGACGGGGGGCCCGGAAAGGAGCAGTACTTC. It yields the protein CSARDGGPGKEQYF.

V and J are TRBV9 and TRBJ2-3, with TRBD2 as a possible D gene (6 bases). V lost 4 bases to trimming and J lost 9 bases, with 18 bases between them. Germline values: CDR1 SGDLS, CDR2 YYNGEE. This CDR3 region has 14 residues. The CDR3 spells CASSHDAAEGTQYF. The CDR3 DNA follows: TGTGCCAGCAGCCATGACGCAGCGGAGGGGACGCAGTATTTT. Full variable domain (rest looked up from reference TRBV9 and TRBJ2-3): DSGVTQTPKHLITATGQRVTLRCSPRSGDLSVYWYQQSLDQGLQFLIQYYNGEERAKGNILERFSAQQFPDLHSELNLSSLELGDSALYFCASSHDAAEGTQYFGPGTRLTVL.

Remarks on this clonotype: One junction end does not reproduce the germline sequence, and a read error may be involved. The CDR3 spells CASSLEDRGNSPLHF. CDR3 nucleotides: TGCGCCAGCAGCTTGGAAGACAGGGGTAATTCGCCCCTCCACTTT. V and J are TRBV5-1 and TRBJ1-6; 8 bases agree with TRBD1. Looked up from germline, CDR1 is SGHRS and CDR2 is YFSETQ. There are 15 residues in the CDR3. The full variable domain, with the rest looked up from reference TRBV5-1 and TRBJ1-6, is KAGVTQTPRYLIKTRGQQVTLSCSPISGHRSVSWYQQTPGQGLQFLFEYFSETQRNKGNFPGRFSGRQFSNSRSEMNVSTLELGDSALYLCASSLEDRGNSPLHFGNGTRLTVT.

The chain carries TRBV6-2 or TRBV6-3 and TRBJ2-1, with D unclear. Trimming pared 8 bases from V and 10 bases from J, leaving 18 bases between. This CDR3 spans 13 amino acids. Germline V gene lookup returns CDR1 MNHEY and CDR2 SVGEGT. This CDR3 reads CASGGRRTYEQFF. The CDR3 nucleotides read TGTGCCAGCGGTGGCAGGAGAACCTACGAGCAGTTCTTC.

V usage is TRBV20-1 and J usage is TRBJ2-7, with 11 bases lining up with TRBD1. There are 14 residues in the CDR3. Trimming cost V 3 bases and J 3 bases; bases outside gene matches: 4. The germline gives CDR1 DFQATT, CDR2 SNEGSKA (reference sequence). The CDR3 reads CSARLGQGVYEQYF. The CDR3 bases are TGCAGTGCTAGGCTGGGACAGGGGGTCTACGAGCAGTACTTC.

The V and J genes are TRBV6-5 and TRBJ2-7; 11 nucleotides agree with TRBD1. V lost 5 bases, J lost 3 bases, and 6 bases stayed unmatched. This CDR3 spans 15 amino acids. Germline V CDR1 and CDR2: MNHEY, SVGAGI. The CDR3 region is CASSMTGTGGYEQYF. The CDR3 bases are TGTGCCAGCAGTATGACCGGGACAGGGGGCTACGAGCAGTACTTC.

Comments on this clonotype: This clone may be a read error of a much larger clone one base away. The rearrangement uses TRBV4-3 and TRBJ1-2; 11 nucleotides match TRBD1. The CDR3 length is 15 residues. Germline V CDR1 and CDR2: LGHNA, YSLEER. V dropped 0 bases and J dropped 4; count of bases not matched to a gene: 1. This CDR3 is CASSQDGTGGYGYTF. The CDR3 coding sequence is TGCGCCAGCAGCCAAGATGGGACAGGGGGCTATGGCTACACCTTC.

This chain joins TRBV5-5 and TRBJ1-2; a possible D gene is TRBD1 (5 bases). CDR3 length equals 14 residues. The germline V gene encodes CDR1 SGHKS and CDR2 YYEKEE (reference sequence). Trimming took 4 bases from V and 2 from J, leaving 12 bases between them. CDR3 coding DNA: TGTGCCAGCAGCCCAACGGGGCAGAACTATGGCTACACCTTC. Translated: CASSPTGQNYGYTF.

The count of this clonotype is one. The chain is built from TRBV7-9 and TRBJ2-7; TRBD1 matches 7 bases. The V segment lost 9 bases and the J segment 0 bases; nucleotides outside the gene matches: 8. Germline loops: CDR1 SEHNR, CDR2 FQNEAQ (reference sequence). The CDR3 sequence is 14 residues long. The CDR3 DNA reads as TGTGCCAGTGGGGGACAGAAAAGCTCCTACGAGCAGTACTTC. Amino acid sequence: CASGGQKSSYEQYF.

The DNA of the CDR3 is TGTGCCAGCATCCTCCCAGCGGGAGGCCCAGAGGGGGTGCAGTTCTTC. This encodes CASILPAGGPEGVQFF. The chain has TRBV7-2 and TRBJ2-1, with 9 nucleotides matching TRBD2. V lost 7 bases and J lost 12; bases outside the gene matches: 19. The germline gives CDR1 SGHTA, CDR2 FQGNSA. This CDR3 region has 16 residues.

CDR3 sequence (DNA): TGCAGCGTTGGCAGGTCCATGAACACTGAAGCTTTCTTT. Encoded protein: CSVGRSMNTEAFF. The chain couples TRBV29-1 to TRBJ1-1; D call uncertain. This CDR3 has 13 amino acids. Trimming removed 4 bases at V and 0 bases at J, with 9 bases between. CDR1 and CDR2 from the germline V gene are SQVTM and ANQGSEA. Full variable domain (remainder filled in from reference TRBV29-1 and TRBJ1-1): SAVISQKPSRDICQRGTSLTIQCQVDSQVTMMFWYRQQPGQSLTLIATANQGSEATYESGFVIDKFPISRPNLTFSTLTVSNMSPEDSSIYLCSVGRSMNTEAFFGQGTRLTVV.

The chain combines TRBV6-2 or TRBV6-3 with TRBJ1-5; TRBD1 agrees at 7 bases. Germline V gene lookup returns CDR1 MNHEY and CDR2 SVGEGT. The CDR3 runs to 14 residues. Trimming cost V 4 bases and J 6 bases; bases outside gene matches: 6. CDR3 in amino acids: CASSFLDRVQPQHF. In DNA form, the CDR3 reads TGTGCCAGCAGTTTTCTCGACAGGGTTCAGCCCCAGCATTTT.

This clonotype was seen a few times. The V and J genes are TRBV7-2 and TRBJ2-3, with 9 bases that match TRBD1. The germline gives CDR1 SGHTA, CDR2 FQGNSA. The V gene end was trimmed by 2 bases and the J gene end by 3 bases; junction bases not matched to a gene: 3. This CDR3 region has 15 residues. CDR3 amino acids: CASSLFGTGTDTQYF. The CDR3 DNA follows: TGTGCCAGCAGCTTATTTGGGACAGGGACAGATACGCAGTATTTT.

This clonotype was detected only a few times. The chain couples TRBV7-2 to TRBJ2-3; no reliable D call. The ends were cut back, 5 bases at V and 1 base at J, with 13 bases in the middle. Germline assignment: CDR1 SGHTA and CDR2 FQGNSA. The CDR3 spans 15 residues. The CDR3 protein is CASSLTGPRTDTQYF. CDR3 in DNA: TGTGCCAGCAGCCTTACCGGGCCTCGCACAGATACGCAGTATTTT.

This clonotype was picked up one time. The chain carries TRBV30 and TRBJ1-2; D is uncertain. CDR1 is GTSNPN, CDR2 SVGIG, per germline (reference sequence). This CDR3 spans 12 amino acids. Trimming pared 0 bases from V and 3 bases from J, leaving 5 bases between. The CDR3 coding sequence is TGTGCCTGGAGTGTTATGGACTATGGCTACACCTTC. Translating it yields CAWSVMDYGYTF.